Following are 23 T cell receptor beta chains from one sample sequenced in a study of blood T cell repertoires in COVID-19. Sequenced by immunoSEQ multiplex PCR; TCRdb stores in-frame clones only, minus some. Among some 99,000 clones listed, approximately 80% were seen once. Input material: peripheral blood. The receptors stem from a woman aged 50 to 60 with acute or convalescent COVID-19.

V usage is TRBV5-1 and J usage is TRBJ2-3; 8 positions agree with TRBD2. V trimming: 7 bases; J trimming: 3 bases; junction bases outside the gene matches: 7. This CDR3 has 14 amino acids. Germline CDR1 SGHRS, CDR2 YFSETQ. CDR3 bases: TGCGCCAGCTACCCCGGGGGGGCTACAGATACGCAGTATTTT. This codes for CASYPGGATDTQYF.

The chain has TRBV10-3 and TRBJ1-5; D ambiguous. V dropped 0 bases and J dropped 2 bases, with 11 bases sitting between them. CDR3 size: 16 residues. The V gene's germline CDR1 is ENHRY and CDR2 SYGVKD. The CDR3 reads CAISESRGVGNQPQHF. In DNA form, the CDR3 reads TGTGCCATCAGTGAGTCTCGGGGAGTGGGCAATCAGCCCCAGCATTTT.

The CDR3 DNA follows: TGTGCCAGTAGTAGGGGGGGAGCTGGGGCCAACGTCCTGACTTTC. This gives the protein CASSRGGAGANVLTF. The chain is built from TRBV19 and TRBJ2-6; 7 bases map to TRBD2. Per the germline V gene, CDR1 is LNHDA and CDR2 is SQIVND (reference sequence). This CDR3 contains 15 residues. V was clipped by 4 bases and J by 2 bases; unmatched bases: 2. The variable domain in full, completed from reference TRBV19 and TRBJ2-6, reads DGGITQSPKYLFRKEGQNVTLSCEQNLNHDAMYWYRQDPGQGLRLIYYSQIVNDFQKGDIAEGYSVSREKKESFPLTVTSAQKNPTAFYLCASSRGGAGANVLTFGAGSRLTVL.

The gene calls are TRBV7-3 and TRBJ1-2, with a weak D call TRBD1 (5 bases). Deletions cut 5 bases from V and 2 bases from J, with 9 bases between. From germline, CDR1 is SGHTA and CDR2 FQGTGA. This CDR3 is 13 amino acids long. For the CDR3, the DNA is TGTGCCAGCAGCCAGGGCTTCAACTATGGCTACACCTTC. Its protein product is CASSQGFNYGYTF.

In DNA, the CDR3 is TGTGCCAGTATCCTCCCCGGGGGGGCTAACTATGGCTACACCTTC. Its protein is CASILPGGANYGYTF. The chain combines TRBV19 with TRBJ1-2; the D gene is possibly TRBD1 (5 bases). CDR1 is LNHDA and CDR2 is SQIVND in the germline V gene (reference sequence). The CDR3 spans 15 residues. The V end lost 7 bases, the J end lost 0 bases, and 15 bases lay between the germline ends. Drawing the rest from reference TRBV19 and TRBJ1-2, the complete variable domain is DGGITQSPKYLFRKEGQNVTLSCEQNLNHDAMYWYRQDPGQGLRLIYYSQIVNDFQKGDIAEGYSVSREKKESFPLTVTSAQKNPTAFYLCASILPGGANYGYTFGSGTRLTVV.

The chain uses TRBV10-2 and TRBJ1-2; 10 bases agree with TRBD1. Germline-derived CDR1 and CDR2 are WSHSY and SAAADI. The CDR3 is 13 residues long. V gave up 2 bases and J gave up 8 bases; unmatched junction bases: 2. The CDR3 DNA follows: TGCGCCAGCAGTGAGGACAGGGGGCTCGGCTACACCTTC. It encodes CASSEDRGLGYTF.

This chain uses TRBV7-3 with TRBJ2-7, with D unresolved. Trimming stripped 5 bases from V and 4 bases from J, with 18 bases between. Germline CDR1 reads SGHTA; CDR2 reads FQGTGA. The CDR3 is made up of 15 amino acids. For the CDR3, the DNA is TGTGCCAGCAGCCCCTATCACTCACCATCTTACGAGCAGTACTTC. Its protein product is CASSPYHSPSYEQYF.

The table lists this clone with a count of one. The chain has TRBV7-2 and TRBJ1-3; 8 bases line up with TRBD1. The CDR3 is made up of 16 amino acids. V lost 5 bases, J lost 4 bases, and 10 bases stayed unmatched. Germline loops: CDR1 SGHTA, CDR2 FQGNSA. CDR3 in DNA: TGTGCCAGCAGCGCGCTGTCAGGGGGCAAGGGAAACACCATATATTTT. This sequence encodes CASSALSGGKGNTIYF.

The chain links TRBV3-1 (or the pseudogene TRBV3-2) to TRBJ1-1; D perhaps matches TRBD1 (5 bases). CDR3 length equals 14 residues. CDR1 is LGHDT, CDR2 YNNKEL, per germline (reference sequence). The ends were cut back, 1 base at V and 7 bases at J, with 13 bases in the middle. CDR3 residues: CASSQVGGGFEAFF. CDR3 coding DNA: TGTGCCAGCAGCCAAGTTGGGGGGGGATTTGAAGCTTTCTTT.

V and J are TRBV19 and TRBJ2-1, with 8 bases fitting TRBD1. The CDR3 loop spans 16 amino acids. Trimming took 7 bases from V and 0 from J; bases not matched to a gene: 8. Germline V gives CDR1 LNHDA, CDR2 SQIVND (reference sequence). DNA for the CDR3: TGTGCCAGTACCGATAGTGGACAGGGCTCCTACAATGAGCAGTTCTTC. The encoded protein is CASTDSGQGSYNEQFF.

This clone was found a few times. The rearrangement links TRBV5-1 to TRBJ1-1; 11 bases line up with TRBD1. After removal of 2 bases from V and 5 bases from J, the junction contained 8 bases not matched to a gene. The CDR3 spans 16 residues. In germline, CDR1 is SGHRS, CDR2 YFSETQ. The CDR3 sequence is CASSFGQGAGWTEAFF. The CDR3 DNA reads TGCGCCAGCAGCTTTGGACAGGGGGCGGGTTGGACTGAAGCTTTCTTT.

The rearrangement joins TRBV18 to TRBJ1-5; 7 bases line up with TRBD1. V dropped 3 bases and J dropped 5; count of bases not matched to a gene: 4. CDR3 length: 14 amino acids. Germline assignment: CDR1 KGHSH and CDR2 LQKENI. This CDR3 reads CASSPTGFDQPQHF. In DNA, the CDR3 is TGTGCCAGCTCACCGACAGGGTTCGATCAGCCCCAGCATTTT.

The V and J genes are TRBV5-1 and TRBJ1-2, with 7 bases fitting TRBD1. CDR3 length: 19 amino acids. CDR1 is SGHRS, CDR2 YFSETQ, per germline. J lost 5 bases, V lost 1 base, and 20 bases had no gene match. CDR3 sequence: CASSLYPRDRAPPGYGYTF. In nucleotides, the CDR3 is TGCGCCAGCAGCTTGTACCCCCGTGACAGGGCCCCTCCAGGGTATGGCTACACCTTC.

The rearrangement links TRBV10-3 to TRBJ1-6; TRBD1 might be the D (5 bases). The CDR3 contains 14 residues. In germline, CDR1 is ENHRY, CDR2 SYGVKD. V was shortened by 7 bases and J by 7 bases, with 14 bases between the two germline ends. CDR3 region: CAIKGQGTNSPLHF. The CDR3 nucleotides read TGTGCCATCAAGGGTCAGGGAACGAATTCACCCCTCCACTTT.

The rearrangement joins TRBV19 to TRBJ1-5, with D perhaps TRBD1 (6 bases). This CDR3 region has 16 residues. The germline CDR1 and CDR2 sequences are LNHDA and SQIVND (reference sequence). V was shortened by 6 bases and J by 3 bases, with 18 bases between the two germline ends. The CDR3 sequence is CASSSGHGRFNQPQHF. DNA for the CDR3: TGTGCCAGTAGCTCGGGACACGGAAGGTTCAATCAGCCCCAGCATTTT.

This chain uses TRBV9 with TRBJ2-7; 11 bases align to TRBD2. V lost 7 bases and J lost 1; bases outside the gene matches: 4. Germline V lookup: CDR1 SGDLS, CDR2 YYNGEE. The CDR3 has 14 amino acids. The chain's CDR3 is CASARLAGSYEQYF. In DNA form, the CDR3 reads TGTGCCAGCGCCCGACTAGCGGGGTCCTACGAGCAGTACTTC.

This sequence joins TRBV12-3 or TRBV12-4 and TRBJ1-2; perhaps TRBD1 as D (6 bases). V shed 3 bases and J shed 5 bases, with 7 bases lying between them. The CDR3 is 12 amino acids. CDR3 DNA: TGTGCCAGCAGTTTTCAGGGGTATGGCTACACCTTC. It is translated as CASSFQGYGYTF.

The chain has TRBV9 and TRBJ2-1; D might be TRBD2 (5 bases). Germline values: CDR1 SGDLS, CDR2 YYNGEE. The V end lost 5 bases, the J end lost 5 bases, and 11 bases lay between the germline ends. CDR3 size: 13 residues. This CDR3 reads CASSRTGNNEQFF. CDR3 bases: TGTGCCAGCAGTCGGACCGGGAACAATGAGCAGTTCTTC. Combining the CDR3 with reference TRBV9 and TRBJ2-1 gives the whole variable domain DSGVTQTPKHLITATGQRVTLRCSPRSGDLSVYWYQQSLDQGLQFLIQYYNGEERAKGNILERFSAQQFPDLHSELNLSSLELGDSALYFCASSRTGNNEQFFGPGTRLTVL.

V gene TRBV7-2 combines with J gene TRBJ1-2; tentative D call: TRBD1 (5 bases). The CDR3 is 13 amino acids. Germline lookup yields CDR1 SGHTA and CDR2 FQGNSA. V lost 1 base to trimming and J lost 8 bases, with 11 bases between them. Here the CDR3 reads CASSLERGGGYTF. The CDR3 nucleotides are TGTGCCAGCAGCTTAGAGAGGGGAGGAGGCTACACCTTC.

This clone showed up just once. The chain combines TRBV13 with TRBJ2-7; TRBD2 is a possible D gene (6 bases). This CDR3 contains 14 residues. V was cut by 2 bases and J by 0 bases, with 8 bases left in between. Germline-derived CDR1 and CDR2 are PRHDT and FYEKMQ (reference sequence). The chain's CDR3 is CASSLRDFSYEQYF. Here the CDR3 DNA reads TGTGCCAGCAGCTTACGGGACTTCTCCTACGAGCAGTACTTC.

The genes are TRBV11-2 and TRBJ2-7, with D maybe TRBD2 (7 bases). CDR1 and CDR2 from the germline V gene are SGHAT and FQNNGV. V lost 1 base to trimming and J lost 2 bases, with 12 bases between them. The CDR3 sequence is 15 residues long. The CDR3: CASSLGQGTTYEQYF. In nucleotides, the CDR3 is TGTGCCAGCAGCTTAGGGCAGGGGACTACCTACGAGCAGTACTTC.

This clone has only one observation. The chain is built from TRBV6-5 and TRBJ1-5, with TRBD1 as a possible D gene (5 bases). Germline V gives CDR1 MNHEY, CDR2 SVGAGI. This CDR3 has 13 amino acids. Deletions cut 6 bases from V and 8 bases from J, with 14 bases between. The CDR3 loop reads CASRPPGGKPQHF. In nucleotides, the CDR3 is TGTGCCAGCAGACCTCCCGGGGGAAAGCCCCAGCATTTT.

A few counts support this clone. The V and J genes are TRBV15 and TRBJ1-1, with a tentative D call TRBD1 (5 bases). This CDR3 is 15 amino acids long. V lost 5 bases and J lost 5, with 18 bases in between. CDR1 and CDR2 (germline): LNHNV, YYDKDF (reference sequence). The CDR3 DNA follows: TGTGCCACCAGCCGTGGAGGGACGGGGGGAACTGAAGCTTTCTTT. Its translation: CATSRGGTGGTEAFF.